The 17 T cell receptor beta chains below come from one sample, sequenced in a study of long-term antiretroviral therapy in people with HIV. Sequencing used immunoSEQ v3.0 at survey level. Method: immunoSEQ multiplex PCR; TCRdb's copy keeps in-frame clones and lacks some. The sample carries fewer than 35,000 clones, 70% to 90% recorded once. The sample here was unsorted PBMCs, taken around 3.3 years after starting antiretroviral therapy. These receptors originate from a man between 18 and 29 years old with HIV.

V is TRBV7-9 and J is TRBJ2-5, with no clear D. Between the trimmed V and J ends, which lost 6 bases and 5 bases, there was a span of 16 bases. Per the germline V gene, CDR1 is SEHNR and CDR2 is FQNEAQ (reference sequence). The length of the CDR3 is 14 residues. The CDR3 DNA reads TGTGCCAGCAGGGCGGTCGAGTTCGGGGAGACCCAGTACTTC. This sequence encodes CASRAVEFGETQYF. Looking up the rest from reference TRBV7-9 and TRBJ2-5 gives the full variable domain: DTGVSQNPRHKITKRGQNVTFRCDPISEHNRLYWYRQTLGQGPEFLTYFQNEAQLEKSRLLSDRFSAERPKGSFSTLEIQRTEQGDSAMYLCASRAVEFGETQYFGPGTRLLVL.

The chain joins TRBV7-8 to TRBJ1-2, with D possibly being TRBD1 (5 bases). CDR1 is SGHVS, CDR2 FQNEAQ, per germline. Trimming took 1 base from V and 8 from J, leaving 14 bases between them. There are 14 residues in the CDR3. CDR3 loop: CASSLGQGIYGYTF. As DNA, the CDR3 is TGTGCCAGCAGCTTAGGGCAGGGTATTTACGGCTACACCTTC.

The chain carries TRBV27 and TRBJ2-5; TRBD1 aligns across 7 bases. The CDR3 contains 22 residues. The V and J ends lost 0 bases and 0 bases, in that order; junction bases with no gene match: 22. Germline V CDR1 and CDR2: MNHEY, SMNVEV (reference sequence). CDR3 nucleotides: TGTGCCAGCAGTTTATCGCCTCCTATTCCCCGGACAGGAGGCTCGTACCAAGAGACCCAGTACTTC. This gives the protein CASSLSPPIPRTGGSYQETQYF.

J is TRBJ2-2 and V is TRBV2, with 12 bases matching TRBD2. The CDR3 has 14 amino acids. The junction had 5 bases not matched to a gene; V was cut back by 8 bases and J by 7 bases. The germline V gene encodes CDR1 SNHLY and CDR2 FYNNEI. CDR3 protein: CASRLAGANGELFF. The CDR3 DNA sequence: TGTGCCAGCCGACTAGCGGGAGCTAACGGGGAGCTGTTTTTT.

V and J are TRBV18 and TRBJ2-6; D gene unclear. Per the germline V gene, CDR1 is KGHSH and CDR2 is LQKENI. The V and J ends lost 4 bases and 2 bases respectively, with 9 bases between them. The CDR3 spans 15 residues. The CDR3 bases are TGTGCCAGCTCACAGGCGGTGGCTGGGGCCAACGTCCTGACTTTC. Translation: CASSQAVAGANVLTF.

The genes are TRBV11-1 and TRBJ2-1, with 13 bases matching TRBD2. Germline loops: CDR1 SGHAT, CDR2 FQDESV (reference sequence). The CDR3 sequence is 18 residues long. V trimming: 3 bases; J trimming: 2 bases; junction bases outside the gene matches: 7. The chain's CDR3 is CASSFQPGLAGPYNEQFF. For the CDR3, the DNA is TGTGCCAGCAGCTTCCAACCGGGACTAGCGGGACCCTACAATGAGCAGTTCTTC. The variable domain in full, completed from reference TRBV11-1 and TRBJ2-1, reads EAEVAQSPRYKITEKSQAVAFWCDPISGHATLYWYRQILGQGPELLVQFQDESVVDDSQLPKDRFSAERLKGVDSTLKIQPAELGDSAMYLCASSFQPGLAGPYNEQFFGPGTRLTVL.

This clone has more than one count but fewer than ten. The CDR3 loop is CASRPGQGSMNTEAFF. In DNA form, the CDR3 reads TGTGCCAGCAGACCCGGACAGGGCTCCATGAACACTGAAGCTTTCTTT. This chain joins TRBV7-3 and TRBJ1-1; 8 nucleotides line up with TRBD1. The CDR3 consists of 16 residues. Trimming removed 6 bases from V and 0 bases from J; junction bases left unmatched: 9. Germline-derived CDR1 and CDR2 are SGHTA and FQGTGA.

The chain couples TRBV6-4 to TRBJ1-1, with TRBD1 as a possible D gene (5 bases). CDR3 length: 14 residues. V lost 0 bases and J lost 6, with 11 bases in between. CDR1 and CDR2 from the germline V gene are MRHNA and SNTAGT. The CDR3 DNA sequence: TGTGCCAGCAGTGACTCTGGGGGAGGCTCTGAAGCTTTCTTT. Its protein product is CASSDSGGGSEAFF.

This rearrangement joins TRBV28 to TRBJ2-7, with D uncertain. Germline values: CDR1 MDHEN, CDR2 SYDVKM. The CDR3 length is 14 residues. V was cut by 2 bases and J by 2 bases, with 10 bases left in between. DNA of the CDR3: TGTGCCAGCAGTTTAGGTTTCGAGGCCTACGAGCAGTACTTC. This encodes CASSLGFEAYEQYF. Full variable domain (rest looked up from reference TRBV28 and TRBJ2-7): DVKVTQSSRYLVKRTGEKVFLECVQDMDHENMFWYRQDPGLGLRLIYFSYDVKMKEKGDIPEGYSVSREKKERFSLILESASTNQTSMYLCASSLGFEAYEQYFGPGTRLTVT.

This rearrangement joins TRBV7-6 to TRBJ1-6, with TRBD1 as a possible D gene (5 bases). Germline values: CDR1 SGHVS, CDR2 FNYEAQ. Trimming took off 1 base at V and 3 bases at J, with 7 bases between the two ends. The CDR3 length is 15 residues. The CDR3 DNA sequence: TGTGCCAGCAGCTTAGAGAGGGGCTATAATTCACCCCTCCACTTT. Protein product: CASSLERGYNSPLHF.

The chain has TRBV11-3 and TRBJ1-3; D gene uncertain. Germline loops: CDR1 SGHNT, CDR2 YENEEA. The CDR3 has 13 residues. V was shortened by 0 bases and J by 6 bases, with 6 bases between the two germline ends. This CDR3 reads CASSLDLTNTIYF. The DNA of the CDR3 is TGTGCCAGCAGCTTAGACCTGACAAACACCATATATTTT.

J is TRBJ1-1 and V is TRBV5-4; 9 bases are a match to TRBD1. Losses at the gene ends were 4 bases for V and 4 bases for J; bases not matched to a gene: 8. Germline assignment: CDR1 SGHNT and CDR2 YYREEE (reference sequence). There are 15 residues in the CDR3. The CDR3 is CASSGNRGQGTEAFF. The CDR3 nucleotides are TGTGCCAGCAGCGGGAACAGGGGGCAGGGCACTGAAGCTTTCTTT.

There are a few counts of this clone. CDR3 in amino acids: CASSERPRTSVAKNIQYF. The CDR3 DNA reads TGTGCCAGCAGTGAGAGACCCCGGACTAGCGTGGCCAAAAACATTCAGTACTTC. This chain links TRBV2 with TRBJ2-4; TRBD2 matches 9 bases. The germline V gene has CDR1 SNHLY and CDR2 FYNNEI. This CDR3 has 18 amino acids. Unmatched junction bases numbered 10, after V lost 3 bases and J lost 1 base.

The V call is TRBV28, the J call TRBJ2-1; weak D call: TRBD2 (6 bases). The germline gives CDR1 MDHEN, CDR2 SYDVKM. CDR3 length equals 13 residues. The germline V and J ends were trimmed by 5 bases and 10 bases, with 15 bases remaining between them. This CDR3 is CASSPQAGWEQFF. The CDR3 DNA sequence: TGTGCCAGCAGTCCCCAGGCGGGATGGGAGCAGTTCTTC. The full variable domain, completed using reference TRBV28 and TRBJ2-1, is DVKVTQSSRYLVKRTGEKVFLECVQDMDHENMFWYRQDPGLGLRLIYFSYDVKMKEKGDIPEGYSVSREKKERFSLILESASTNQTSMYLCASSPQAGWEQFFGPGTRLTVL.

The CDR3 loop reads CASSFGTLFPNEQFF. CDR3 coding DNA: TGTGCCAGCAGCTTCGGGACACTATTTCCCAATGAGCAGTTCTTC. The chain combines TRBV5-4 with TRBJ2-1, with D maybe TRBD1 (6 bases). The V gene lost 2 bases and the J gene lost 6 bases, with 15 bases spanning the gap. The CDR3 spans 15 residues. The germline CDR1 and CDR2 sequences are SGHNT and YYREEE (reference sequence).

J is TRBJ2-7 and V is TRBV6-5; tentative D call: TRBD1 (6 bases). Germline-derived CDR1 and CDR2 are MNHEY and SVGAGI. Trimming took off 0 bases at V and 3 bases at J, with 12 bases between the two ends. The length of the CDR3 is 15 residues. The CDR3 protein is CASSYSDQGSYEQYF. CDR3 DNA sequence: TGTGCCAGCAGTTACTCTGACCAGGGGAGCTACGAGCAGTACTTC.

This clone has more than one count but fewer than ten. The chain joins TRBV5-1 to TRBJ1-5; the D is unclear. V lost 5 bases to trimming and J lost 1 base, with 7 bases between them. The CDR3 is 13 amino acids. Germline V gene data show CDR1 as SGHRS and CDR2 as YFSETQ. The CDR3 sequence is CASRTGSNQPQHF. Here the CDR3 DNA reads TGCGCCAGCAGGACGGGGAGCAATCAGCCCCAGCATTTT.